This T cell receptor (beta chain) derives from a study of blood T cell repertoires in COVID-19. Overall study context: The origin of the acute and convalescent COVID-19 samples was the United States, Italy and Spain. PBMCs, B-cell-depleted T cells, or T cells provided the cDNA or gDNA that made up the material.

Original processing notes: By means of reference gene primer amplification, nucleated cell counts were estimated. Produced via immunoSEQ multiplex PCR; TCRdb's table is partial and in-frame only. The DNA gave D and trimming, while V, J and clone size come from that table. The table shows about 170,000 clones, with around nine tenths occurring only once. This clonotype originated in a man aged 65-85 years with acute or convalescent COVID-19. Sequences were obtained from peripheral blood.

The chain's CDR3 is CASSLNTGGGDTQYF. The CDR3 DNA is TGTGCCAGCAGCCTCAACACGGGGGGTGGAGATACGCAGTATTTT. The J gene is TRBJ2-3, the V gene TRBV7-3; 7 positions match TRBD2. Germline values: CDR1 SGHTA, CDR2 FQGTGA. The CDR3 covers 15 residues. Losses at the gene ends were 5 bases for V and 5 bases for J; bases not matched to a gene: 10.